This T cell receptor beta chain was observed in a study of blood T cell repertoires in COVID-19. Clones were read by immunoSEQ multiplex PCR, and TCRdb kept only the in-frame ones, dropping some. The data contain 40,000 to 60,000 clones, roughly nine tenths of them singletons. V lost 6 bases, J lost 5 bases, and 7 bases lay in between. Germline V gives CDR1 MGHDK, CDR2 SYGVNS. The CDR3 sequence is 11 residues long. This chain uses TRBV25-1 with TRBJ2-5; D call uncertain. Specimen: peripheral blood. The TCR comes from a human donor in a cohort sampled during active COVID-19. The CDR3 protein is CASSPSETQYF. CDR3 bases: TGTGCCAGCAGCCCTTCGGAGACCCAGTACTTC. The full variable domain, rest sourced from reference TRBV25-1 and TRBJ2-5, is EADIYQTPRYLVIGTGKKITLECSQTMGHDKMYWYQQDPGMELHLIHYSYGVNSTEKGDLSSESTVSRIRTEHFPLTLESARPSHTSQYLCASSPSETQYFGPGTRLLVL.